This entry lists 8 T cell receptor beta chains sequenced from one sample in a study of blood T cell repertoires in COVID-19. The data were produced by immunoSEQ multiplex PCR, yet TCRdb's version contains in-frame clones alone and is incomplete. Of about 76,000 clones in the sample, approximately 88% were seen once. The sample taken for sequencing was peripheral blood. These receptors were obtained from a man aged 25-45 years with acute or convalescent COVID-19.

The chain joins TRBV18 to TRBJ1-5; TRBD1 agrees at 9 bases. J lost 4 bases, V lost 6 bases, and 1 base had no gene match. The CDR3 sequence is 13 residues long. Germline CDR1 is KGHSH and CDR2 is LQKENI. CDR3 region: CASSGTGNQPQHF. The CDR3 coding sequence is TGTGCCAGCTCCGGGACAGGGAATCAGCCCCAGCATTTT.

V usage is TRBV30 and J usage is TRBJ2-7; D may be TRBD1 (6 bases). From germline, CDR1 is GTSNPN and CDR2 SVGIG (reference sequence). V was shortened by 5 bases and J by 6 bases, with 17 bases between the two germline ends. The CDR3 extends over 13 amino acids. The chain's CDR3 is CAWVYRDTGEQYF. For the CDR3, the DNA is TGTGCCTGGGTCTACCGGGACACCGGCGAGCAGTACTTC.

CDR3 DNA sequence: TGTGCCAGCCGAAACGGGGATAAAGCTTTCTTT. Amino acid sequence: CASRNGDKAFF. This chain uses TRBV6-5 with TRBJ1-1, with D hard to call. CDR1 is MNHEY, CDR2 SVGAGI, per germline. This CDR3 is built from 11 residues. Trimming shortened V by 8 bases and J by 9 bases, and 13 bases separated the two germline ends.

This chain joins TRBV29-1 and TRBJ1-6; 7 nucleotides match TRBD1. V lost 3 bases to trimming and J lost 14 bases; unmatched junction nucleotides: 10. From germline, CDR1 is SQVTM and CDR2 ANQGSEA. This CDR3 has 13 amino acids. The CDR3 spells CSVESARTGALHF. The CDR3 bases are TGCAGCGTTGAGTCGGCGCGTACAGGGGCCCTCCACTTT.

This rearrangement joins TRBV6-2 or TRBV6-3 to TRBJ1-5; D is unresolved. The CDR3 is made up of 14 amino acids. Trimming cost V 0 bases and J 7 bases, with 10 bases left between them. The germline V gene encodes CDR1 MNHEY and CDR2 SVGEGT. The DNA for the CDR3 is TGTGCCAGCAGTTACTCGTCAGGCGGGCAGCCCCAGCATTTT. Protein sequence: CASSYSSGGQPQHF.

The V gene is TRBV24-1, the J gene TRBJ2-1, with TRBD1 matching over 8 bases. The length of the CDR3 is 13 residues. J was trimmed by 10 bases and V by 3 bases; bases with no gene match: 4. Germline CDR1 and CDR2: KGHDR and SFDVKD. The CDR3 DNA is TGTGCCACCAGTGATCCAGGGACAGGAGAGCAGTTCTTC. This codes for CATSDPGTGEQFF.

The rearrangement joins TRBV7-9 to TRBJ2-3; no clear D. Trimming left V 5 bases short and J 4 bases short, with 7 bases between. This CDR3 has 12 residues. Germline loops: CDR1 SEHNR, CDR2 FQNEAQ (reference sequence). For the CDR3, the DNA is TGTGCCAGCAGCCCTCCCTCAGATACGCAGTATTTT. Its translation is CASSPPSDTQYF.

J is TRBJ2-5 and V is TRBV9; 9 bases agree with TRBD2. CDR3 length: 16 amino acids. Germline CDR1 is SGDLS and CDR2 is YYNGEE. With V trimmed by 2 bases and J by 1 base, 6 bases remained unmatched. CDR3 protein: CASSVMAGGAQETQYF. Here the CDR3 DNA reads TGTGCCAGCAGCGTCATGGCGGGAGGGGCCCAAGAGACCCAGTACTTC.